This T cell receptor beta chain was observed in a study of shared clonotypes between healthy human individuals. Germline V gene data show CDR1 as MNHNS and CDR2 as SASEGT. With 1 base removed from V and 13 bases from J, the gap between germline ends came to 16 bases. The CDR3 totals 13 residues. Unsorted PBMCs provided DNA that was sequenced on ten immunoSEQ deep assay plates. The method was immunoSEQ multiplex PCR; TCRdb's version includes in-frame clones alone and lacks a portion of them. The table records about 470,000 clones, about four fifths of them present only once. Extraction of genomic DNA in unsorted samples used approximately 84 million PBMCs.

The TCR sequence derives from a woman aged 40 to 50 in good health. Some clones in this sample may be carry-over from other donors' samples. Sequencing used PBMCs. The V call is TRBV6-1, the J call TRBJ1-1; D uncertain. As DNA, the CDR3 is TGTGCCAGCAGTGAAGGGGAGAACGGAGCCTATTTCTTT. This gives the protein CASSEGENGAYFF.